The rows below give T cell receptor beta chains drawn from one sample of a study of esophageal squamous cell carcinoma tumors. From the 5' RACE reads, TCRdb called clonotypes with MiXCR, one entry per CDR3 protein. The data hold roughly 5,000 distinct CDR3 sequences, with around a fifth observed a single time. The specimen sequenced was tumor tissue. The receptors come from a man between 50 and 80 years old with esophageal squamous cell carcinoma. The CDR3 runs from the conserved cysteine through the conserved F or W.

TRBV30	TRBJ2-3	16	CAWSVHGLAGTDTQYF
TRBV11-2	TRBJ2-3	15	CASSLVGTGADTQYF
TRBV7-9	TRBJ1-5	14	CASSGDSDNQPQHF
TRBV19	TRBJ2-3	13	CATRSVGGDTQYF
TRBV30	TRBJ2-5	16	CAWSVAGQGTYGAQYF
TRBV6-5	TRBJ2-3	14	CASMVGQGADTQYF
TRBV27	TRBJ1-2	13	CASSFEGNYGYTF
TRBV5-1	TRBJ2-5	15	CASSLTGQAGETQYF
TRBV2	TRBJ2-7	14	CASSDQGAPYEQYF
TRBV9	TRBJ2-1	24	CASSLSHRPSLISSATAMSNEQFF
TRBV6-1	TRBJ2-7	16	CASSGLAGGPFNEQYF
TRBV6-2/TRBV6-3	TRBJ2-5	15	CASSHRGYREETQYF
TRBV19	TRBJ2-5	13	CASTRVSGETQYF
TRBV4-1	TRBJ2-3	14	CASSQGLGGDTQYF
TRBV5-4	TRBJ1-2	15	CASSLDRTDTYGYTF
TRBV9	TRBJ2-2	14	CASSVAREGGELFF
TRBV5-6	TRBJ2-7	16	CASSLPAGAISYEQYF
TRBV6-1	TRBJ2-2	17	CASREFLRQSSAGELFF
TRBV10-3	TRBJ2-1	16	CAISVGASGIYNEQFF
TRBV2	TRBJ2-5	13	CASSRDRVETQYF
TRBV7-2	TRBJ2-3	15	CASSWGGGRTDTQYF
TRBV13	TRBJ2-7	13	CASSLGRSYNQYF
TRBV12-3/TRBV12-4	TRBJ2-1	13	CASSFGTNNEQFF
TRBV20-1	TRBJ2-7	14	CSALPDRGDYEQYF
TRBV15	TRBJ1-3	16	CATSKASQDSGNTIYF
TRBV19	TRBJ2-1	15	CASSSRTGLVNEQFF
TRBV29-1	TRBJ1-1	9	CSVEAEAFF
TRBV7-9	TRBJ1-2	14	CASSPGRGIYGYTF
TRBV6-5	TRBJ2-7	14	CASSYDSHSYEQYF
TRBV9	TRBJ2-5	14	CASSAARGPQTQYF
TRBV6-4	TRBJ1-2	13	CASSVSAVYGYTF
TRBV24-1	TRBJ2-7	14	CATSDKQSSYEQYF
TRBV11-2	TRBJ1-3	14	CASSLTNSGNTIYF
TRBV15	TRBJ2-5	14	CATSREGLRETQYF
TRBV5-6	TRBJ2-6	15	CASSVGGSGANVLTF
TRBV19	TRBJ2-2	15	CASSMRRERVGELFF
TRBV11-2	TRBJ2-6	15	CASTKTGSGANVLTF
TRBV6-6	TRBJ2-7	13	CASSRQGRGEQYF
TRBV30	TRBJ1-4	15	CAWSGQGGINEKLFF
TRBV27	TRBJ2-1	15	CASTKAGKPYNEQFF
TRBV13	TRBJ2-7	11	CASSKSPEQYF
TRBV29-1	TRBJ2-7	13	CSVEGGSRHEQYF
TRBV2	TRBJ2-3	14	CASSEYGNADTQYF
TRBV9	TRBJ2-7	14	CASSVTPNGYEQYF
TRBV10-3	TRBJ1-2	12	CAISEGGAGYTF
TRBV6-6	TRBJ2-1	14	CASSIAVGHNEQFF
TRBV4-1	TRBJ2-3	16	CASSQLAGGASDTQYF
TRBV6-1	TRBJ1-5	18	CASSEAGTGFYSNQPQHF
TRBV6-6	TRBJ2-3	14	CASSDRGRSDTQYF
TRBV20-1	TRBJ2-6	15	CSALTRDSGANVLTF
TRBV20-1	TRBJ2-2	13	CSVRPRGTGELFF